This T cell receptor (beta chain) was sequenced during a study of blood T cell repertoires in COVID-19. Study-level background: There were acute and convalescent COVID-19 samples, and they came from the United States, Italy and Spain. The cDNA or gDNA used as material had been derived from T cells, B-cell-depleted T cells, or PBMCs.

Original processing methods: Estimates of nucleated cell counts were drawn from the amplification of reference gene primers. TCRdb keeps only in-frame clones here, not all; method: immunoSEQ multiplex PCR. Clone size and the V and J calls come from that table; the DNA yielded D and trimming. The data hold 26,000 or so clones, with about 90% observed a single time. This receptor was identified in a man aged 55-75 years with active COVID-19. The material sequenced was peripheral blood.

CDR3 nucleotides: TGTGCCAGCAGACGTCTCGGACAAGCCAACACTGAAGCTTTCTTT. Residues: CASRRLGQANTEAFF. The rearrangement links TRBV5-8 to TRBJ1-1; D is possibly TRBD1 (5 bases). V lost 5 bases, J lost 2 bases, and 16 bases lay in between. Germline loops: CDR1 SGHTS, CDR2 YDEGEE. The CDR3 length is 15 residues.